A single sample gave rise to the 31 T cell receptor beta chains below, sequenced in a study of T cell responses to AZD1222 COVID-19 vaccine. Sequencing was performed with immunoSEQ multiplex PCR; in TCRdb, only in-frame clones are kept and a portion is missing. The sample consists of about 120,000 clones, 80% to 90% of them appearing once. Sample: peripheral blood, taken on day 0 of AZD1222 vaccination. The receptors shown here come from an adult in good health.

DNA for the CDR3: TGTGCCAGCAGCCGTCCGACAGCTATGGGAAACACCATATATTTT. Translation: CASSRPTAMGNTIYF. This chain uses TRBV3-1 (or the pseudogene TRBV3-2) with TRBJ1-3, with a tentative D call TRBD1 (5 bases). The CDR3 is 15 residues long. V dropped 4 bases and J dropped 4 bases, with 14 bases sitting between them. Germline assignment: CDR1 LGHDT and CDR2 YNNKEL (reference sequence).

The rearrangement links TRBV7-2 to TRBJ1-6; no clear D. The CDR3 consists of 13 residues. Per germline, CDR1 SGHTA and CDR2 FQGNSA. V lost 1 base and J 8 bases, leaving 6 bases between the germline ends. The CDR3 sequence: CASSLVWDSPLHF. CDR3 in DNA: TGTGCCAGCAGCTTAGTTTGGGATTCACCCCTCCACTTT.

The chain recombines TRBV2 with TRBJ2-1; 7 bases map to TRBD1. The ends lost 4 bases at V and 9 bases at J; junction bases unmatched: 6. Germline CDR1 is SNHLY and CDR2 is FYNNEI. There are 13 residues in the CDR3. This CDR3 reads CASSGLGQPEQFF. Written as DNA, the CDR3 is TGTGCCAGCAGTGGCCTGGGACAGCCTGAGCAGTTCTTC.

This rearrangement joins TRBV5-8 to TRBJ1-3, with 7 bases matching TRBD1. The CDR3 loop spans 14 amino acids. Trimming took 4 bases from V and 2 from J; bases not matched to a gene: 3. Germline V gives CDR1 SGHTS, CDR2 YDEGEE. The CDR3 region has the DNA TGTGCCAGCAGCCCTCAGGGGGCTGGAAACACCATATATTTT. Translated, it gives CASSPQGAGNTIYF.

This clone turned up a few times. This rearrangement joins TRBV15 to TRBJ2-3; the D is unclear. The CDR3 sequence is 16 residues long. The V end lost 5 bases, the J end lost 0 bases, and 15 bases lay between the germline ends. The germline CDR1 and CDR2 sequences are LNHNV and YYDKDF (reference sequence). CDR3 region: CATSRFQDGSTDTQYF. CDR3 DNA sequence: TGTGCCACCAGCCGATTTCAGGACGGCAGCACAGATACGCAGTATTTT.

This clone was picked up one time. The chain carries TRBV6-5 and TRBJ1-1; tentative D call: TRBD1 (5 bases). CDR3 length: 14 residues. V lost 11 bases and J lost 0, with 16 bases in between. From germline, CDR1 is MNHEY and CDR2 SVGAGI. The CDR3 bases are TGTGCCCTGTCGCGGGGCACCGTGAACACTGAAGCTTTCTTT. Residues: CALSRGTVNTEAFF.

The chain joins TRBV5-1 to TRBJ1-1; TRBD1 aligns across 8 bases. Germline V gene lookup returns CDR1 SGHRS and CDR2 YFSETQ. With 1 base clipped from V and 5 bases from J, the junction kept 7 bases outside the gene matches. The CDR3 is 15 amino acids. In nucleotides, the CDR3 is TGCGCCAGCAGCTTGAGGGCAGGGGGCCGGACTGAAGCTTTCTTT. Its translation: CASSLRAGGRTEAFF.

The V gene is TRBV12-3 or TRBV12-4, the J gene TRBJ1-4; no definite D call. The V gene lost 3 bases and the J gene lost 8 bases, with 4 bases spanning the gap. The CDR3 is made up of 11 amino acids. The CDR3 sequence is CASSFGEKLFF. CDR3 nucleotides: TGTGCCAGCAGTTTCGGGGAAAAACTGTTTTTT.

The chain uses TRBV27 and TRBJ2-1; D may be TRBD1 (6 bases). The V end lost 5 bases, the J end lost 1 base, and 15 bases lay between the germline ends. Germline V gene data show CDR1 as MNHEY and CDR2 as SMNVEV (reference sequence). The CDR3 is 16 residues long. CDR3 sequence (DNA): TGTGCCAGCAGTCGCAGGGGTTTACTGTCCTACAATGAGCAGTTCTTC. Its protein product is CASSRRGLLSYNEQFF.

The chain joins TRBV16 to TRBJ2-7; 8 nucleotides align to TRBD2. Per the germline V gene, CDR1 is KGHSY and CDR2 is FQNENV. CDR3 length equals 16 residues. The ends lost 2 bases at V and 3 bases at J; junction bases unmatched: 9. This CDR3 is CASSQQSGRVIYEQYF. The DNA for the CDR3 is TGTGCCAGCAGCCAACAAAGCGGGAGAGTTATCTACGAGCAGTACTTC.

This clone was detected once. The V and J genes are TRBV3-1 (or the pseudogene TRBV3-2) and TRBJ2-2; 7 positions agree with TRBD2. The CDR3 is 17 amino acids. Germline trimming cut 4 bases from V and 7 bases from J; bases unmatched to any gene: 15. The germline V gene has CDR1 LGHDT and CDR2 YNNKEL (reference sequence). The CDR3 nucleotides are TGTGCCAGCAGCCCCTCACTGACTAGCATCGAGGGCGGGGAGCTGTTTTTT. It translates to CASSPSLTSIEGGELFF.

This rearrangement joins TRBV5-4 to TRBJ1-6; 7 bases map to TRBD1. The length of the CDR3 is 14 residues. Looked up from germline, CDR1 is SGHNT and CDR2 is YYREEE (reference sequence). The junction had 0 bases not matched to a gene; V was cut back by 0 bases and J by 6 bases. CDR3 nucleotides: TGTGCCAGCAGCTTGGACAGGGGTAATTCACCCCTCCACTTT. Encoded protein: CASSLDRGNSPLHF. The entire variable domain, with the rest obtained from reference TRBV5-4 and TRBJ1-6, is as follows: ETGVTQSPTHLIKTRGQQVTLRCSSQSGHNTVSWYQQALGQGPQFIFQYYREEENGRGNFPPRFSGLQFPNYSSELNVNALELDDSALYLCASSLDRGNSPLHFGNGTRLTVT.

J is TRBJ2-1 and V is TRBV5-5, with 8 nucleotides matching TRBD2. The CDR3 spans 14 residues. The V and J ends lost 4 bases and 4 bases, in that order; junction bases with no gene match: 4. CDR1 SGHKS and CDR2 YYEKEE come from the germline V gene (reference sequence). The CDR3 sequence is CASSKRESYNEQFF. CDR3 nucleotide sequence: TGTGCCAGCAGCAAGCGGGAGAGTTACAATGAGCAGTTCTTC.

As DNA, the CDR3 is TGTGCCAGCAGCTTAATCGGGTACAATGAGCAGTTCTTC. Translated, it gives CASSLIGYNEQFF. The chain uses TRBV7-2 and TRBJ2-1, with no clear D. CDR3 length: 13 residues. Germline values: CDR1 SGHTA, CDR2 FQGNSA. V was clipped by 2 bases and J by 4 bases, with 6 bases between them. Variable domain in full (rest from reference TRBV7-2 and TRBJ2-1): GAGVSQSPSNKVTEKGKDVELRCDPISGHTALYWYRQSLGQGLEFLIYFQGNSAPDKSGLPSDRFSAERTGGSVSTLTIQRTQQEDSAVYLCASSLIGYNEQFFGPGTRLTVL.

The chain joins TRBV6-5 to TRBJ1-5; D unclear. CDR1 MNHEY and CDR2 SVGAGI come from the germline V gene. V dropped 6 bases and J dropped 6 bases, with 12 bases sitting between them. CDR3 size: 13 residues. The CDR3 sequence is CASSSAAGQPQHF. For the CDR3, the DNA is TGTGCCAGCAGCTCCGCCGCGGGTCAGCCCCAGCATTTT.

V gene TRBV7-8 combines with J gene TRBJ1-2; no firm D call. The CDR3 extends over 12 amino acids. V shed 5 bases and J shed 8 bases, with 12 bases lying between them. Looked up from germline, CDR1 is SGHVS and CDR2 is FQNEAQ. CDR3 sequence: CASSPGVLGYTF. As DNA, the CDR3 is TGTGCCAGCAGCCCCGGGGTATTGGGCTACACCTTC. The full variable domain, with the rest looked up from reference TRBV7-8 and TRBJ1-2, is GAGVSQSPRYKVAKRGQDVALRCDPISGHVSLFWYQQALGQGPEFLTYFQNEAQLDKSGLPSDRFFAERPEGSVSTLKIQRTQQEDSAVYLCASSPGVLGYTFGSGTRLTVV.

The chain uses TRBV27 and TRBJ1-2; tentatively, D is TRBD1 (5 bases). The CDR3 totals 16 residues. Trimming pared 2 bases from V and 0 bases from J, leaving 13 bases between. CDR1 MNHEY and CDR2 SMNVEV come from the germline V gene (reference sequence). CDR3 in DNA: TGTGCCAGCAGTTTAGCTGGGGGTTTAGCTAACTATGGCTACACCTTC. It is translated as CASSLAGGLANYGYTF.

This chain links TRBV4-2 with TRBJ2-7; TRBD2 matches at 11 bases. The CDR3 is 19 amino acids. Germline V gene sequence: CDR1 LGHNA, CDR2 YNFKEQ. The V gene end was trimmed by 4 bases and the J gene end by 4 bases; junction bases not matched to a gene: 18. The CDR3 loop reads CASSPTLAGDPSGGYEQYF. The CDR3 DNA sequence: TGTGCCAGCAGCCCCACACTAGCGGGAGACCCCTCTGGGGGTTACGAGCAGTACTTC.

J is TRBJ1-1 and V is TRBV2, with D unclear. From germline, CDR1 is SNHLY and CDR2 FYNNEI. The CDR3 extends over 13 amino acids. The ends were cut back, 4 bases at V and 1 base at J, with 7 bases in the middle. The CDR3 DNA is TGTGCCAGCAGTGCCCTGGGGAACACTGAAGCTTTCTTT. Translating it yields CASSALGNTEAFF. Full variable domain (outside the CDR3, taken from reference TRBV2 and TRBJ1-1): EPEVTQTPSHQVTQMGQEVILRCVPISNHLYFYWYRQILGQKVEFLVSFYNNEISEKSEIFDDQFSVERPDGSNFTLKIRSTKLEDSAMYFCASSALGNTEAFFGQGTRLTVV.

The rearrangement uses TRBV7-2 and TRBJ1-1, with 11 bases aligning to TRBD1. From germline, CDR1 is SGHTA and CDR2 FQGNSA. Germline trimming cut 5 bases from V and 4 bases from J; bases unmatched to any gene: 9. The CDR3 is 16 residues long. CDR3 bases: TGTGCCAGCAGCCCGGGACAGGGGGGAGGAGGCACTGAAGCTTTCTTT. Its translation is CASSPGQGGGGTEAFF.

The chain links TRBV5-6 to TRBJ1-2; no clear D gene. V lost 4 bases and J 6 bases, leaving 13 bases between the germline ends. There are 13 residues in the CDR3. Germline lookup yields CDR1 SGHDT and CDR2 YYEEEE. As DNA, the CDR3 is TGTGCCAGCAGCCCGAAAGTCCCCGATGGCTACACCTTC. It yields the protein CASSPKVPDGYTF.

J is TRBJ1-1 and V is TRBV12-3 or TRBV12-4; D uncertain. Trimming removed 3 bases at V and 4 bases at J, with 3 bases between. The CDR3 extends over 11 amino acids. CDR3 bases: TGTGCCAGCAGTTTTCTCACTGAAGCTTTCTTT. Protein: CASSFLTEAFF.

The V call is TRBV6-5, the J call TRBJ2-7; 8 bases line up with TRBD2. The V and J ends lost 5 bases and 3 bases, in that order; junction bases with no gene match: 0. This CDR3 is 12 amino acids long. Germline V gives CDR1 MNHEY, CDR2 SVGAGI. The CDR3 reads CASSTSGYEQYF. CDR3 bases: TGTGCCAGCAGTACTAGCGGCTACGAGCAGTACTTC.

The gene calls are TRBV29-1 and TRBJ2-7, with 12 bases identical to TRBD2. Germline loops: CDR1 SQVTM, CDR2 ANQGSEA. Trimming took 7 bases from V and 3 from J; bases not matched to a gene: 10. There are 15 residues in the CDR3. The CDR3 region is CSAYVRLAGVYEQYF. The DNA for the CDR3 is TGCAGCGCCTACGTACGACTAGCGGGAGTCTACGAGCAGTACTTC.

This rearrangement joins TRBV9 to TRBJ1-1; 8 bases are shared with TRBD1. The CDR3 contains 18 residues. From germline, CDR1 is SGDLS and CDR2 YYNGEE. The V gene end was trimmed by 4 bases and the J gene end by 1 base; junction bases not matched to a gene: 15. The CDR3 nucleotides are TGTGCCAGCAGCTCAGGAATGCTGACAGGGGCACGGAACACTGAAGCTTTCTTT. It yields the protein CASSSGMLTGARNTEAFF.

This clone was found a few times. The chain has TRBV29-1 and TRBJ2-7; 12 nucleotides agree with TRBD2. The V and J ends lost 6 bases and 6 bases, in that order; junction bases with no gene match: 12. The germline V gene has CDR1 SQVTM and CDR2 ANQGSEA. The CDR3 has 15 residues. DNA for the CDR3: TGCAGCGTGGGAGATCTAGCGGGGGGGCTGGCCGAGCAGTACTTC. Translation: CSVGDLAGGLAEQYF.

The chain is built from TRBV11-3 and TRBJ1-2; D gene uncertain. Between the trimmed V and J ends, which lost 3 bases and 4 bases, there was a span of 9 bases. This CDR3 has 13 residues. CDR1 is SGHNT, CDR2 YENEEA, per germline. The CDR3 DNA is TGTGCCAGCAGCTTTGAGGGAAGCTATGGCTACACCTTC. This gives the protein CASSFEGSYGYTF.

This clone was observed once. The rearrangement uses TRBV4-3 and TRBJ2-7, with 7 bases fitting TRBD2. Germline trimming cut 1 base from V and 4 bases from J; bases unmatched to any gene: 4. There are 14 residues in the CDR3. In germline, CDR1 is LGHNA, CDR2 YSLEER. The CDR3 reads CASSQGEGRYEQYF. The DNA of the CDR3 is TGCGCCAGCAGCCAAGGGGAGGGGCGGTACGAGCAGTACTTC.

This clone has just a few counts. This chain uses TRBV28 with TRBJ1-5; D ambiguous. The CDR3 covers 13 residues. V was cut by 8 bases and J by 2 bases, with 10 bases left in between. Germline loops: CDR1 MDHEN, CDR2 SYDVKM. The CDR3 sequence is CASLPEGNQPQHF. The CDR3 region has the DNA TGTGCCAGCTTGCCCGAGGGCAATCAGCCCCAGCATTTT.

V is TRBV18 and J is TRBJ1-5; D remains unclear. The CDR3 is 14 amino acids. The germline V gene has CDR1 KGHSH and CDR2 LQKENI. V lost 4 bases and J 4 bases, leaving 11 bases between the germline ends. The CDR3 DNA follows: TGTGCCAGCTCACTCGCCGGGGTGAATCAGCCCCAGCATTTT. Translated: CASSLAGVNQPQHF.

CDR3 amino acids: CASSLWQETQYF. As DNA, the CDR3 is TGTGCCAGCAGTTTATGGCAAGAGACCCAGTACTTC. The chain carries TRBV12-3 or TRBV12-4 and TRBJ2-5; no clear D. This CDR3 contains 12 residues. Trimming pared 2 bases from V and 2 bases from J, leaving 3 bases between.